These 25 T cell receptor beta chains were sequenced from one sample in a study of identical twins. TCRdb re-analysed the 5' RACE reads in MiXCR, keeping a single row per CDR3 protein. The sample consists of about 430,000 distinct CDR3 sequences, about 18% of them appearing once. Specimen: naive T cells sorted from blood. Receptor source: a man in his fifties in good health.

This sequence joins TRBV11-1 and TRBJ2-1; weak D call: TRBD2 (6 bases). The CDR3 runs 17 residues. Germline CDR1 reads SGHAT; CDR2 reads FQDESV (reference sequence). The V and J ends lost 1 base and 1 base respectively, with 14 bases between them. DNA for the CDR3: TGTGCCAGCAGCTTAGGGCTAGCGACTCATTCCTACAATGAGCAGTTCTTC. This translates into CASSLGLATHSYNEQFF.

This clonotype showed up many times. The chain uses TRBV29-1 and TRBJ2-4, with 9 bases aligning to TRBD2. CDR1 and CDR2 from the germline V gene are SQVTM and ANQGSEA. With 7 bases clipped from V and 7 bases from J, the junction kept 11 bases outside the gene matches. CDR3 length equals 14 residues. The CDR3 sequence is CSAGTSRSRNIQYF. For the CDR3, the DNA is TGCAGCGCCGGGACTAGCAGATCCCGGAACATTCAGTACTTC. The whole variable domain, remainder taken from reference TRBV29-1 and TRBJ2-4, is SAVISQKPSRDICQRGTSLTIQCQVDSQVTMMFWYRQQPGQSLTLIATANQGSEATYESGFVIDKFPISRPNLTFSTLTVSNMSPEDSSIYLCSAGTSRSRNIQYFGAGTRLSVL.

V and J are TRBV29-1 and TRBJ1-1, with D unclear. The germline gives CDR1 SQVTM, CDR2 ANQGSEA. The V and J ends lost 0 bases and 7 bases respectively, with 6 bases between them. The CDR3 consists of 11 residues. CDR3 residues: CSVEEYSEAFF. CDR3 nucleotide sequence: TGCAGCGTTGAAGAGTATAGTGAAGCTTTCTTT. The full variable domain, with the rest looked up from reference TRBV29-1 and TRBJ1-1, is SAVISQKPSRDICQRGTSLTIQCQVDSQVTMMFWYRQQPGQSLTLIATANQGSEATYESGFVIDKFPISRPNLTFSTLTVSNMSPEDSSIYLCSVEEYSEAFFGQGTRLTVV.

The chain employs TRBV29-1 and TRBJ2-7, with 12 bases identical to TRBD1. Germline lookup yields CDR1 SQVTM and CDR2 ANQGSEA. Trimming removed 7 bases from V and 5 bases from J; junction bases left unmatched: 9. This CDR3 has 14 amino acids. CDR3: CSAGDRGRMDEQYF. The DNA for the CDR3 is TGCAGCGCCGGGGACAGGGGGCGCATGGACGAGCAGTACTTC.

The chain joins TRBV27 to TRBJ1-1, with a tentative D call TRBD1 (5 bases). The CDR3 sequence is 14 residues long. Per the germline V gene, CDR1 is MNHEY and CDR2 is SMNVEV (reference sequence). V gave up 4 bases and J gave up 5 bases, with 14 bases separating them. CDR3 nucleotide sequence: TGTGCCAGCAGTTACGGGGCAGAAGGTACTGAAGCTTTCTTT. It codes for CASSYGAEGTEAFF.

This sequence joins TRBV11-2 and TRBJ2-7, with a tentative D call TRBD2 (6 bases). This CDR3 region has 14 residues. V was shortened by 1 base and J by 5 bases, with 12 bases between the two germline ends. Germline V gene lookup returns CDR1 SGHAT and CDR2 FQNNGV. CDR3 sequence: CASSLGPSSDEQYF. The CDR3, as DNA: TGTGCCAGCAGCTTAGGCCCCTCTAGCGACGAGCAGTACTTC. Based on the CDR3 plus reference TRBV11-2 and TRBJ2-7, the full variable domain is EAGVAQSPRYKIIEKRQSVAFWCNPISGHATLYWYQQILGQGPKLLIQFQNNGVVDDSQLPKDRFSAERLKGVDSTLKIQPAKLEDSAVYLCASSLGPSSDEQYFGPGTRLTVT.

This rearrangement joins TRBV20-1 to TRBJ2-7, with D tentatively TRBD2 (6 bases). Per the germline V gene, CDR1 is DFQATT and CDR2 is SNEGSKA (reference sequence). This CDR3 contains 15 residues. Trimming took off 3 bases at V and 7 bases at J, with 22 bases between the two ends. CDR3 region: CSASAATSGSGEQYF. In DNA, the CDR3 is TGCAGTGCTAGTGCGGCGACTAGTGGATCCGGAGAGCAGTACTTC.

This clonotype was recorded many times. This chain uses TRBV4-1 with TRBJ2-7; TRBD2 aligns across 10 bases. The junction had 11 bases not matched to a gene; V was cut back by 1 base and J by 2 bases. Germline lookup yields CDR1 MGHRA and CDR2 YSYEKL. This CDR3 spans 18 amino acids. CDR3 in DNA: TGCGCCAGCAGCCAAGTCTTTCCGGGACTAGCGCCTCCCTACGAGCAGTACTTC. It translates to CASSQVFPGLAPPYEQYF.

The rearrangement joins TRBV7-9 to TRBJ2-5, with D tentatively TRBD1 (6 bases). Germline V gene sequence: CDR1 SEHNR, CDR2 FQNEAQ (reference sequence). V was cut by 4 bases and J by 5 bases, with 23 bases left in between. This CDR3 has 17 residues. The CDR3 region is CASSSPLQGFKRETQYF. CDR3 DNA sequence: TGTGCCAGCAGCTCCCCCCTACAGGGATTTAAGCGTGAGACCCAGTACTTC.

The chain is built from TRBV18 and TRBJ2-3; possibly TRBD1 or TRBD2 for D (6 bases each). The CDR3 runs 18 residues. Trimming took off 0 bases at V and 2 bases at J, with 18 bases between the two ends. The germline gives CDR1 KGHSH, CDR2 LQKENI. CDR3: CASSPPLLGGGVTDTQYF. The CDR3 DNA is TGTGCCAGCTCACCACCTTTACTAGGAGGGGGAGTCACAGATACGCAGTATTTT.

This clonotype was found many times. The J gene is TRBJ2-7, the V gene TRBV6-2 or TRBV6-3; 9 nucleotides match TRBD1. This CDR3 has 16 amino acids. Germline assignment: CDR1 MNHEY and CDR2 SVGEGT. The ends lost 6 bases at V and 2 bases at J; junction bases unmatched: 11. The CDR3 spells CASSDTNRDRAYEQYF. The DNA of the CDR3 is TGTGCCAGCAGCGACACGAACCGGGACAGGGCCTACGAGCAGTACTTC.

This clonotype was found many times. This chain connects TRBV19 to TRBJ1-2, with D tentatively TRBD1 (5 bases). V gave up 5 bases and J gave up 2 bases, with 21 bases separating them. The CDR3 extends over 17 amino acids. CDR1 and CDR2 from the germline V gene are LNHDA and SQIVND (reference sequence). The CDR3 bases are TGTGCCAGTAGTTTTATTCTCCGGACAACTCTCAACTATGGCTACACCTTC. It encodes CASSFILRTTLNYGYTF.

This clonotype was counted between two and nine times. CDR3 coding DNA: TGTGCCAGCAGTTACGACCCAGGCGGGGGATACAATGAGCAGTTCTTC. This gives the protein CASSYDPGGGYNEQFF. The V gene is TRBV6-2 or TRBV6-3, the J gene TRBJ2-1; 7 nucleotides align to TRBD2. This CDR3 region has 16 residues. V shed 2 bases and J 4 bases; nucleotides not matched to a gene: 8. Germline V gene sequence: CDR1 MNHEY, CDR2 SVGEGT.

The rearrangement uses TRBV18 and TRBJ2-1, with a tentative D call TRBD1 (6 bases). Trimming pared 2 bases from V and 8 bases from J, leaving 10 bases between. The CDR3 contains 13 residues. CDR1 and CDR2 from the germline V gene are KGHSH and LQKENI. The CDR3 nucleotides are TGTGCCAGCTCACCAATGGGGGCGGATGAGCAGTTCTTC. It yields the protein CASSPMGADEQFF.

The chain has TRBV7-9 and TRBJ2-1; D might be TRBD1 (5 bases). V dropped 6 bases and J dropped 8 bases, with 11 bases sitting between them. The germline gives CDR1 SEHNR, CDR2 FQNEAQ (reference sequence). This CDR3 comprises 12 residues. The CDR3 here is CASRTQGYEQFF. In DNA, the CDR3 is TGTGCCAGCAGAACCCAGGGTTATGAGCAGTTCTTC.

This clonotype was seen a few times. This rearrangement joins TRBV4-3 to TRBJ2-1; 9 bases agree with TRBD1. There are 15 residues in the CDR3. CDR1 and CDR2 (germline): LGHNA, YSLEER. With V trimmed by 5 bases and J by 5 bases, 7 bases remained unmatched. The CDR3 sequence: CASSYDRGGNNEQFF. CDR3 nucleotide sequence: TGCGCCAGCAGCTATGACAGGGGGGGGAACAATGAGCAGTTCTTC.

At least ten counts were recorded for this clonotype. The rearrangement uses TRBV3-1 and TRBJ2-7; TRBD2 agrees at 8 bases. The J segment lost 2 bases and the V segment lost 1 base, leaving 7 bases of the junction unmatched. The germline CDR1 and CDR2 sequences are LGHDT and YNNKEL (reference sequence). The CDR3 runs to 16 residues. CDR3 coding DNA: TGTGCCAGCAGCCAAGCTCCACCGGGACTAGCCTACGAGCAGTACTTC. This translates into CASSQAPPGLAYEQYF.

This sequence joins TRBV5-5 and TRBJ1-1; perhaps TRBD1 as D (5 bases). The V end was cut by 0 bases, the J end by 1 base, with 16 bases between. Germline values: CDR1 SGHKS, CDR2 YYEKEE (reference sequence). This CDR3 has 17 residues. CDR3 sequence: CASSLGTGLRGNTEAFF. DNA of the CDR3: TGTGCCAGCAGCTTGGGAACCGGGCTAAGGGGGAACACTGAAGCTTTCTTT.

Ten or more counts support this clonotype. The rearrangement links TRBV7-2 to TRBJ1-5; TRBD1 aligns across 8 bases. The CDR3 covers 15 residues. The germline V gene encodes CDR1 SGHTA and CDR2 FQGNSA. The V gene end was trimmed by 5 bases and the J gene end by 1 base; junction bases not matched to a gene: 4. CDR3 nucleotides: TGTGCCAGCAGCACCCAGGGGGCGAGCAATCAGCCCCAGCATTTT. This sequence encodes CASSTQGASNQPQHF.

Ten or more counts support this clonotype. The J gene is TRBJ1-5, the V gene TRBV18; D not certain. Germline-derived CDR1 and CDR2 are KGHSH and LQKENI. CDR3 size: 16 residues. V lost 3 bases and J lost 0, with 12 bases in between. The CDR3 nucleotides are TGTGCCAGCTCACCTGAGACGACGGTTAGCAATCAGCCCCAGCATTTT. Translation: CASSPETTVSNQPQHF. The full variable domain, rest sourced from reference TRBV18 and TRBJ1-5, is NAGVMQNPRHLVRRRGQEARLRCSPMKGHSHVYWYRQLPEEGLKFMVYLQKENIIDESGMPKERFSAEFPKEGPSILRIQQVVRGDSAAYFCASSPETTVSNQPQHFGDGTRLSIL.

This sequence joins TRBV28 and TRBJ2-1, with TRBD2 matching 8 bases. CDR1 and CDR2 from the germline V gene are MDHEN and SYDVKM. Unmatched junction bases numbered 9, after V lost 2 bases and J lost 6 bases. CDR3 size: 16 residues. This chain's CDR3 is CASSLDFGTSLNEQFF. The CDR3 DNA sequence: TGTGCCAGCAGTTTAGATTTCGGGACTAGTCTCAATGAGCAGTTCTTC.

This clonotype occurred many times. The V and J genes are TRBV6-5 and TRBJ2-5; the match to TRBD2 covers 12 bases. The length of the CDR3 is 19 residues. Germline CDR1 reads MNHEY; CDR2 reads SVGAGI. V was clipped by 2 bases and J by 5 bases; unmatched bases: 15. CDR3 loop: CASSYRGPSGRAGWETQYF. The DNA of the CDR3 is TGTGCCAGCAGTTACCGGGGCCCTAGCGGGAGGGCCGGATGGGAGACCCAGTACTTC.

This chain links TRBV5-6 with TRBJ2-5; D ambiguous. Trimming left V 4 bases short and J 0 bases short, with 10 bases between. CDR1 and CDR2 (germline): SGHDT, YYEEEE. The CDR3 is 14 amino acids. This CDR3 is CASSRGMHQETQYF. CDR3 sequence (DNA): TGTGCCAGCAGCCGTGGGATGCACCAAGAGACCCAGTACTTC.

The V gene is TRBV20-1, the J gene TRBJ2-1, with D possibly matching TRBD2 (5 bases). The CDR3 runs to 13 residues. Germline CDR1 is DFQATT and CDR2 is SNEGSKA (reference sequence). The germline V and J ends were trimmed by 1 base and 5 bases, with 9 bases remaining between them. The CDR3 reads CSARGTSHNEQFF. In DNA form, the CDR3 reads TGCAGTGCTAGAGGGACTTCTCACAATGAGCAGTTCTTC.

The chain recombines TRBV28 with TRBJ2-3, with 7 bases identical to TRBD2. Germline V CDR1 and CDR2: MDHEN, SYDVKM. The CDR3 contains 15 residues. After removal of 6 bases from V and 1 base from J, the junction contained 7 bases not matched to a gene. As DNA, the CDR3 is TGTGCCAGCAGGACGGGGGGAACCGGCACAGATACGCAGTATTTT. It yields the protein CASRTGGTGTDTQYF.